This entry lists 9 T cell receptor beta chains sequenced from one sample in a study of CD8+ T cells in alopecia areata. After isolation, RNA underwent reverse transcription to generate cDNA as the sequencing template. Produced via immunoSEQ multiplex PCR; TCRdb's table is partial and in-frame only. This sample yields fewer than 250,000 clones, of which about 40% are seen a single time; roughly 2.6% belongs to the top ten. Treatment: oral pan-JAK inhibitor, 5-10 mg twice daily. This material consisted of CD4+ T cells sorted from blood, taken around week 36, from a patient treated with tofacitinib. The receptors stem from a human donor with alopecia areata.

This clone has more than one count but fewer than ten. This chain joins TRBV9 and TRBJ2-2, with 9 nucleotides matching TRBD1. With V trimmed by 6 bases and J by 4 bases, 10 bases remained unmatched. CDR1 SGDLS and CDR2 YYNGEE come from the germline V gene. The CDR3 covers 16 residues. The CDR3 sequence: CASTIGTGLRTGELFF. Written as DNA, the CDR3 is TGTGCCAGCACCATTGGGACAGGGCTCCGCACCGGGGAGCTGTTTTTT.

The chain links TRBV4-1 to TRBJ2-7, with TRBD1 identical over 9 bases. J lost 5 bases, V lost 4 bases, and 6 bases had no gene match. The CDR3 consists of 14 residues. The germline V gene encodes CDR1 MGHRA and CDR2 YSYEKL. The CDR3 loop is CASSRPGQGHEQYF. Here the CDR3 DNA reads TGCGCCAGCAGCCGACCGGGACAGGGCCACGAGCAGTACTTC.

The gene calls are TRBV30 and TRBJ1-1; a possible D gene is TRBD1 (5 bases). The germline V and J ends were trimmed by 0 bases and 3 bases, with 11 bases remaining between them. The CDR3 is made up of 14 amino acids. In germline, CDR1 is GTSNPN, CDR2 SVGIG (reference sequence). In DNA form, the CDR3 reads TGTGCCTGGAGTGTTAGGCAGGGCGACACTGAAGCTTTCTTT. It translates to CAWSVRQGDTEAFF.

This sequence joins TRBV4-1 and TRBJ2-7; either TRBD1 or TRBD2 may supply D (6 bases each). V lost 4 bases to trimming and J lost 0 bases, with 13 bases between them. Germline V gene data show CDR1 as MGHRA and CDR2 as YSYEKL. There are 15 residues in the CDR3. The CDR3 DNA reads TGCGCCAGCAGCCTTCGAGAGGGGGGCTCCTACGAGCAGTACTTC. As protein: CASSLREGGSYEQYF.

The rearrangement links TRBV7-8 to TRBJ2-7; 8 bases match TRBD1. The V gene's germline CDR1 is SGHVS and CDR2 FQNEAQ. Trimming took 6 bases from V and 0 from J; bases not matched to a gene: 7. This CDR3 comprises 15 residues. For the CDR3, the DNA is TGTGCCAGCAGACGAACAGGGGGGAGCTCCTACGAGCAGTACTTC. Translating it yields CASRRTGGSSYEQYF.

The CDR3 is CASSGGTSGRGEQYF. The CDR3 coding sequence is TGTGCCAGCAGTGGCGGGACTAGCGGGAGAGGGGAGCAGTACTTC. The chain combines TRBV6-1 with TRBJ2-7; 14 bases align to TRBD2. CDR1 and CDR2 (germline): MNHNS, SASEGT. Trimming at V came to 4 bases and at J to 7 bases, leaving 6 bases not matched to a gene. There are 15 residues in the CDR3.

This clone was observed a handful of times. V and J are TRBV5-1 and TRBJ2-2; no definite D call. The CDR3 totals 12 residues. Germline lookup yields CDR1 SGHRS and CDR2 YFSETQ. Trimming left V 1 base short and J 2 bases short, with 0 bases between. CDR3 region: CASSLNTGELFF. CDR3 coding DNA: TGCGCCAGCAGCTTGAACACCGGGGAGCTGTTTTTT.

The chain employs TRBV30 and TRBJ2-1; 8 bases align to TRBD1. CDR3 length: 11 amino acids. CDR1 is GTSNPN and CDR2 is SVGIG in the germline V gene (reference sequence). CDR3 protein: CAQGAYNEQFF. The CDR3 nucleotides read TGTGCTCAGGGGGCGTACAATGAGCAGTTCTTC.

The rearrangement links TRBV11-2 to TRBJ2-1; D unresolved. V was shortened by 0 bases and J by 1 base, with 7 bases between the two germline ends. The CDR3 has 15 residues. Germline V gene data show CDR1 as SGHAT and CDR2 as FQNNGV. This CDR3 reads CASSLEATSYNEQFF. CDR3 coding DNA: TGTGCCAGCAGCTTAGAGGCCACTTCCTACAATGAGCAGTTCTTC. Full variable domain (remainder filled in from reference TRBV11-2 and TRBJ2-1): EAGVAQSPRYKIIEKRQSVAFWCNPISGHATLYWYQQILGQGPKLLIQFQNNGVVDDSQLPKDRFSAERLKGVDSTLKIQPAKLEDSAVYLCASSLEATSYNEQFFGPGTRLTVL.